This TCR beta chain comes out of a study of blood T cell repertoires in COVID-19. The CDR3 sequence is 16 residues long. V was pared by 3 bases and J by 4 bases, with 6 bases of the junction left unmatched. CDR1 is MGHRA, CDR2 YSYEKL, per germline. Clones were sequenced by immunoSEQ multiplex PCR, and TCRdb holds only the in-frame ones, with some missing. The profile shows roughly 130,000 clones, approximately 83% of them singletons. The material sequenced was PBMCs or T cells enriched from blood (not recorded which). The chain joins TRBV4-1 to TRBJ2-6, with 7 bases matching TRBD1. The sequence was obtained from a man aged 45-60 years who had recovered from COVID-19. The CDR3 spells CASSHLTGAGANVLTF. The CDR3 DNA reads as TGCGCCAGCAGCCACCTAACAGGGGCCGGGGCCAACGTCCTGACTTTC.